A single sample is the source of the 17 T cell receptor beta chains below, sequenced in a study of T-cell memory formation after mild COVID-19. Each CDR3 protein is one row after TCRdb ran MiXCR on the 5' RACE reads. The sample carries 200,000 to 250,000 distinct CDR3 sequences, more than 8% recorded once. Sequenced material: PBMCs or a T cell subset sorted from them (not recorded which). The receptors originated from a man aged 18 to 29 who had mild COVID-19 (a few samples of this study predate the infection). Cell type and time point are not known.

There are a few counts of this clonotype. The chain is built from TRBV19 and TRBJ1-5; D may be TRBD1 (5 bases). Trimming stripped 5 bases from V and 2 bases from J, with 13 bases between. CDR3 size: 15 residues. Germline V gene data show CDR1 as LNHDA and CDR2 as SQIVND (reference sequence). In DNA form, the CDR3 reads TGTGCCAGTAGTGATTCCGGGGCCCGCAATCAGCCCCAGCATTTT. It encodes CASSDSGARNQPQHF.

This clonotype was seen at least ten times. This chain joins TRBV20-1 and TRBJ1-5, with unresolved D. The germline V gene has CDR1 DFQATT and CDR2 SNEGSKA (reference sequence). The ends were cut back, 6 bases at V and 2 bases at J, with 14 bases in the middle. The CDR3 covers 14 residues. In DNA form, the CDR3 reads TGCAGTGCGATCGGGCCCATAGGCAATCAGCCCCAGCATTTT. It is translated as CSAIGPIGNQPQHF.

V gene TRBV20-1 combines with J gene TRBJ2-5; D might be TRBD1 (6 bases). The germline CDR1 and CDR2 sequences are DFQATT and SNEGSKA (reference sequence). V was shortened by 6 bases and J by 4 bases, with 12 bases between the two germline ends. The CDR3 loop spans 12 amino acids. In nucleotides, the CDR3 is TGCAGTGCCCGAGGACAGACAGAGACCCAGTACTTC. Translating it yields CSARGQTETQYF.

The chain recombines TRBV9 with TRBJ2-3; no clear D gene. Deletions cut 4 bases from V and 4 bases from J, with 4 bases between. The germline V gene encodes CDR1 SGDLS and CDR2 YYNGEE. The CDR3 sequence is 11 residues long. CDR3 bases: TGTGCCAGCAGCACAGCAGATACGCAGTATTTT. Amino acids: CASSTADTQYF.

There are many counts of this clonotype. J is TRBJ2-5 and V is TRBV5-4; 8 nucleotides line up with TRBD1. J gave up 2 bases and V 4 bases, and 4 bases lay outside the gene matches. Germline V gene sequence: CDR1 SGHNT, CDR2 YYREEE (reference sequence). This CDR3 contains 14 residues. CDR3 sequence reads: CASSVDRGQETQYF. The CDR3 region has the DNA TGTGCCAGCAGCGTCGACAGGGGTCAAGAGACCCAGTACTTC.

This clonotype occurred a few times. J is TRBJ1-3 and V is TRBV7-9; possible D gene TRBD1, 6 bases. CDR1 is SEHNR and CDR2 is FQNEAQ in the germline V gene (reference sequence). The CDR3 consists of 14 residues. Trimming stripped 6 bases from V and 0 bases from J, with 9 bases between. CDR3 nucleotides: TGTGCCAGCAGAAGGGACAACTCTGGAAACACCATATATTTT. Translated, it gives CASRRDNSGNTIYF.

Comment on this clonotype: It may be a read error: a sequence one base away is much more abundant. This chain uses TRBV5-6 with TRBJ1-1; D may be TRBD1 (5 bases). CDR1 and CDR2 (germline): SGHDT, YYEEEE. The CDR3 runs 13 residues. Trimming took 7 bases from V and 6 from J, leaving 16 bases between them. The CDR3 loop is CASVRGRGSEAFF. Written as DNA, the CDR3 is TGTGCCAGCGTAAGAGGGAGGGGCTCTGAAGCTTTCTTT.

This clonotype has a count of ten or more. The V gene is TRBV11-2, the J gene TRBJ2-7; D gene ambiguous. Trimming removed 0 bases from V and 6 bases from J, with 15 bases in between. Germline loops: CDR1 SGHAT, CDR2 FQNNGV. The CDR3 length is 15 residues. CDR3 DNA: TGTGCCAGCAGCTTAGATAGGTACGTTCCACCCGAGCAGTACGTC. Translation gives CASSLDRYVPPEQYV.

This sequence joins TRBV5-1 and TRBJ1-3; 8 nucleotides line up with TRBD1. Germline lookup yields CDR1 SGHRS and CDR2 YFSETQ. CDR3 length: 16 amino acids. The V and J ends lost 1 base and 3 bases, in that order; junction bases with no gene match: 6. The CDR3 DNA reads TGCGCCAGCAGCTTGTCAGGGGGCGCTTATGGAAACACCATATATTTT. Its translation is CASSLSGGAYGNTIYF. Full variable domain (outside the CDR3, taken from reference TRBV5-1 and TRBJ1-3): KAGVTQTPRYLIKTRGQQVTLSCSPISGHRSVSWYQQTPGQGLQFLFEYFSETQRNKGNFPGRFSGRQFSNSRSEMNVSTLELGDSALYLCASSLSGGAYGNTIYFGEGSWLTVV.

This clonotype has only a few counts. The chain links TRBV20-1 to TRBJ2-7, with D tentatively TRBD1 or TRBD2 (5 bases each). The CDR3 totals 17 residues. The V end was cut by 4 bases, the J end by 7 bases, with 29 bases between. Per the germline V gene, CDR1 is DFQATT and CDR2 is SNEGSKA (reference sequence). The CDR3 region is CSAMGVVVGQSLLEQYF. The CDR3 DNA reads TGCAGTGCTATGGGAGTGGTTGTCGGACAAAGCCTTCTGGAGCAGTACTTC.

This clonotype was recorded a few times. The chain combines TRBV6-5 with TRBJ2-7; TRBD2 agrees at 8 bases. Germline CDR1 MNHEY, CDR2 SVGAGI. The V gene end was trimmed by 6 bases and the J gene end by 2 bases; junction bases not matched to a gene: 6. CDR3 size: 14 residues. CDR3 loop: CASSPRGGPYEQYV. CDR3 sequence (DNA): TGTGCCAGCAGCCCCCGGGGGGGTCCCTACGAGCAGTACGTC.

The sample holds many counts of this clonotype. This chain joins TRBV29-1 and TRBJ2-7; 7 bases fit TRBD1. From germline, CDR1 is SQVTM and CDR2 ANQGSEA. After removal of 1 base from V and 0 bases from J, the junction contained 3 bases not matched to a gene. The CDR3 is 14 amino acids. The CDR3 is CSVEANRGSYEQYF. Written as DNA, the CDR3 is TGCAGCGTTGAAGCGAACAGGGGCTCCTACGAGCAGTACTTC.

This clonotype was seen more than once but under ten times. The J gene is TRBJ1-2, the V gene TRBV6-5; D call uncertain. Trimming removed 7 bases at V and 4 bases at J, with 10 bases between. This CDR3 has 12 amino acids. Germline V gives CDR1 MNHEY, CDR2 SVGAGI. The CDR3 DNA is TGTGCCAGCAACCAGGACGGCTATGGCTACACCTTC. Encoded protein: CASNQDGYGYTF.

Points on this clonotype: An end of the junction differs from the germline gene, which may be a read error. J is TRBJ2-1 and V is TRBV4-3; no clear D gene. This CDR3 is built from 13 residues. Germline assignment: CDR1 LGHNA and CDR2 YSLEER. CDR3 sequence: CASSQGSYNEQFF. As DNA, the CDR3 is TGCGCCAGCAGCCAAGGATCCTATAATGAGCAGTTCTTC.

The CDR3 sequence is CASVMNTEAFF. The CDR3 nucleotides are TGTGCCAGCGTTATGAACACTGAAGCTTTCTTT. The rearrangement links TRBV7-9 to TRBJ1-1; D gene ambiguous. The CDR3 consists of 11 residues. In germline, CDR1 is SEHNR, CDR2 FQNEAQ (reference sequence). V was trimmed by 8 bases and J by 0 bases, leaving 4 bases between them. The full variable domain, rest sourced from reference TRBV7-9 and TRBJ1-1, is DTGVSQNPRHKITKRGQNVTFRCDPISEHNRLYWYRQTLGQGPEFLTYFQNEAQLEKSRLLSDRFSAERPKGSFSTLEIQRTEQGDSAMYLCASVMNTEAFFGQGTRLTVV.

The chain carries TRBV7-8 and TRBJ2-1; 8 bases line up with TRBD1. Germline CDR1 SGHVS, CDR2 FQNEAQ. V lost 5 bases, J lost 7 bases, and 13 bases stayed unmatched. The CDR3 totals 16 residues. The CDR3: CASSRSWSQGANEQFF. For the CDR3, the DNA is TGTGCCAGCAGCCGGAGTTGGAGTCAGGGGGCAAATGAGCAGTTCTTC.

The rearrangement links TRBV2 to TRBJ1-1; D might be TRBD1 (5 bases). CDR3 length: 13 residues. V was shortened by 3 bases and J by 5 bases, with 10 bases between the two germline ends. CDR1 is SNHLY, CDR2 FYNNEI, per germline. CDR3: CASSEGEGTEAFF. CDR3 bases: TGTGCCAGCAGTGAGGGGGAGGGGACTGAAGCTTTCTTT. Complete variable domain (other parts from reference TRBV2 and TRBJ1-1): EPEVTQTPSHQVTQMGQEVILRCVPISNHLYFYWYRQILGQKVEFLVSFYNNEISEKSEIFDDQFSVERPDGSNFTLKIRSTKLEDSAMYFCASSEGEGTEAFFGQGTRLTVV.